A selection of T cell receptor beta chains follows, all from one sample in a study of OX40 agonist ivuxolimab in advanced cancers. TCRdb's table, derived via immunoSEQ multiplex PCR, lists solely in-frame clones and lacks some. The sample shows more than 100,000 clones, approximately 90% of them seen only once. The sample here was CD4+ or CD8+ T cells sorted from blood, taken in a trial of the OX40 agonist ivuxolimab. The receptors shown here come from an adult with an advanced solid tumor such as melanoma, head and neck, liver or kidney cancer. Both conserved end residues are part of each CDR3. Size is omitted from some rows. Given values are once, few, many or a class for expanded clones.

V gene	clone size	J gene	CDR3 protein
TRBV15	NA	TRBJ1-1	CATTRTETMNTEAFF
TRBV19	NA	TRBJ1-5	CASAARDRERSQPQHF
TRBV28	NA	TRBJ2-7	CASSSGQRERVF
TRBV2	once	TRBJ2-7	CASTRQGTYEQYF
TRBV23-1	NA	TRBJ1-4	CASSQFGEGEEKLFF
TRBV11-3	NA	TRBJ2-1	CASSASGISDNEQFF
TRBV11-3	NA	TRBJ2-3	CASSPGTTGGTDTQYF
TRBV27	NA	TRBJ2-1	CASRPNDPRRLGYEQFF
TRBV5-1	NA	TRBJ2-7	CASSGTAKNYEQYF
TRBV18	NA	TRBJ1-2	CASSPEANRQAYGYTF
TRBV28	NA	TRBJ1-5	CASTETGSLQPQHF
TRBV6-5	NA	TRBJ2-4	CASREGASDIQYF
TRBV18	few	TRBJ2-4	CASSLGTAKNIQYF
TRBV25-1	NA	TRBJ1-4	CASSERTSGYEKLFF
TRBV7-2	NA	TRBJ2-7	CASKDRNYYEQYF
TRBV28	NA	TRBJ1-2	CASSFHANYGYTF
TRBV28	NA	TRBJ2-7	CASSGTVYEQYF
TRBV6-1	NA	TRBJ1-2	CASSGRGTDGYTF
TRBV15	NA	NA	CATSRESGRADEQYF
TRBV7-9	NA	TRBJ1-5	CASSSGGGSNQPQHF
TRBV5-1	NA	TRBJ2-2	CASSLDRPDTGELFF
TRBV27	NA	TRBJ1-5	CASSLQGHHQPQHF